The source of this T cell receptor beta chain is a study of blood T cell repertoires in COVID-19. Source study methods: Amplifying reference gene primers gave estimates of nucleated cell counts. Clones were read by immunoSEQ multiplex PCR, and TCRdb kept only the in-frame ones, dropping some. V and J calls and clone size are as listed in that table; D and trimming were resolved from the DNA. The sample lists tens of thousands of clones, 87% occurring once. The length of the CDR3 is 15 residues. Germline CDR1 reads LNHDA; CDR2 reads SQIVND (reference sequence). V shed 5 bases, J shed 5 bases, and the junction held 6 bases outside the gene matches.

The source of this sequence is a human donor in a cohort sampled during active COVID-19. The source material was peripheral blood. The J gene is TRBJ2-1, the V gene TRBV19, with TRBD1 matching 10 bases. This CDR3 reads CASSWVGTGDNEQFF. The DNA for the CDR3 is TGTGCCAGTAGTTGGGTTGGGACAGGGGACAATGAGCAGTTCTTC.